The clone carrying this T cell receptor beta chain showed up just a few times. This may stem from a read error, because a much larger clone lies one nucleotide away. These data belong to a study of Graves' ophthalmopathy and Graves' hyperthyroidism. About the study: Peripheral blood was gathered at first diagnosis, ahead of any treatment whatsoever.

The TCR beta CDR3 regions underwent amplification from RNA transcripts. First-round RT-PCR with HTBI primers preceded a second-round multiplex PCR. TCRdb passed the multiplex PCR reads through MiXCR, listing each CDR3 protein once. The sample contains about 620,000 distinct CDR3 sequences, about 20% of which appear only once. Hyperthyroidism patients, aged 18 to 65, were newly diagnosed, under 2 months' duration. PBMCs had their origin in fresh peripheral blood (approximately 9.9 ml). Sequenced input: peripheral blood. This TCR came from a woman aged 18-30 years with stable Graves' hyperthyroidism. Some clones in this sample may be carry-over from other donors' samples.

The CDR3 DNA reads TGTGCCGGCACCAGGGGCGGAAGCCCTGGGGGGGAAGCTTTCTTT. This sequence encodes CAGTRGGSPGGEAFF. The rearrangement uses TRBV6-1 and TRBJ1-1; D might be TRBD1 (6 bases). V was cut by 11 bases and J by 8 bases, with 27 bases left in between. The germline gives CDR1 MNHNS, CDR2 SASEGT. The CDR3 covers 15 residues.